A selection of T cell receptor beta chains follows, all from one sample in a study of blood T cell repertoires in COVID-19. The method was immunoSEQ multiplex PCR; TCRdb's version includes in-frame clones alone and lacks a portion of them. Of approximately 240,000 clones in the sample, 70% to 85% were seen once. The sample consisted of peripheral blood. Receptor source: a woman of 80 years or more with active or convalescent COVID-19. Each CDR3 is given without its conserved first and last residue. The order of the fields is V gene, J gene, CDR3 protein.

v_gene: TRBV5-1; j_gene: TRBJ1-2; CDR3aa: ASSFGQGDGYT
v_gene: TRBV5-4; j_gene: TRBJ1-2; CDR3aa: ASSVQGDYGYT
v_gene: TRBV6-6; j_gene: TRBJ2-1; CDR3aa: ASSPSGASGGYNEQF
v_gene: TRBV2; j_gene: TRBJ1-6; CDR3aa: ASSATGIDNSPLH
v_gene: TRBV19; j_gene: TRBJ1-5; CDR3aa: ASSLAGGRRLGQPQH
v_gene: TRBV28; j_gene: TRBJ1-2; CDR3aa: ASSSWTDNYGYT
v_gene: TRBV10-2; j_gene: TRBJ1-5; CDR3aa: ASSLGTDSNQPQH
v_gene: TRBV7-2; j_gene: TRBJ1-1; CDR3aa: ASSSDRDAEAF
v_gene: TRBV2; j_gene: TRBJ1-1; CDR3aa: ASSSNRDTEAF
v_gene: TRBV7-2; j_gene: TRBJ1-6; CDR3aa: ASSYRPLGSPLH
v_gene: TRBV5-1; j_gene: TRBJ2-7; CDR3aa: ASSSENSYEQY
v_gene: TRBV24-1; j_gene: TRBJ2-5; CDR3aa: ATSDYGTSGQETQY
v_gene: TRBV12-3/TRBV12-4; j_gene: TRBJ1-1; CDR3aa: ASSRVKNEVAF
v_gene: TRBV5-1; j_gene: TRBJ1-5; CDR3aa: ASSVTGFQPQH
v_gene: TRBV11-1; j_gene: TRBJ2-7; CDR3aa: ASSLAYGQISFYEQY
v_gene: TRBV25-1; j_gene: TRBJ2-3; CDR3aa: ASSEGTYNTDTQY
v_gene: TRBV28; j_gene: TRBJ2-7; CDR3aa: ASRTPRGGVGEQY
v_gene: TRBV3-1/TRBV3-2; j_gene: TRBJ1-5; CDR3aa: ASSQARQYQPQH
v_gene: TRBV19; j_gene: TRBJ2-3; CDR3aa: ASSAYRGDTDTQY
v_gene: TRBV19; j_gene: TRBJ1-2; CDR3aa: ASSITRDYGYT
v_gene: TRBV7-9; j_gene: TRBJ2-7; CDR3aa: ASSLSGAYYEQY
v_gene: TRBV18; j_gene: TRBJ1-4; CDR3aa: ASSLNGDRLSKLF
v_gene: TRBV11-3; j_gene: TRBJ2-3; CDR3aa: ASSLEARLTDTQY
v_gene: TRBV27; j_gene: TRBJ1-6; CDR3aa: ASREQGGNSPLH
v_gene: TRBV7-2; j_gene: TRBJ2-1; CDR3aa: ASSRAGTSGEGEQF
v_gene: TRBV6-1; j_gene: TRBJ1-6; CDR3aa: ASSEGKTGSSYNSPLH